This entry lists 32 T cell receptor beta chains sequenced from one sample in a study of blood T cell repertoires in COVID-19. The assay was immunoSEQ multiplex PCR, and TCRdb's table has in-frame clones only and misses some. The data contain about 190,000 clones, 88% of them seen just once; the ten biggest clones take up 5% to 7.5%. The sample consisted of peripheral blood. These receptors were taken from a woman aged 40-49 years who had recovered from COVID-19.

The chain recombines TRBV7-6 with TRBJ2-7, with 9 bases identical to TRBD2. V dropped 4 bases and J dropped 7; count of bases not matched to a gene: 2. The CDR3 runs to 12 residues. Germline V gene data show CDR1 as SGHVS and CDR2 as FNYEAQ. The CDR3 reads CASSYTSGEQYF. DNA for the CDR3: TGTGCCAGCAGCTACACTAGCGGGGAGCAGTACTTC. Using reference TRBV7-6 and TRBJ2-7 for the parts outside the CDR3, the full variable domain is GAGVSQSPRYKVTKRGQDVALRCDPISGHVSLYWYRQALGQGPEFLTYFNYEAQQDKSGLPNDRFSAERPEGSISTLTIQRTEQRDSAMYRCASSYTSGEQYFGPGTRLTVT.

V gene TRBV19 combines with J gene TRBJ2-5; 11 positions match TRBD2. From germline, CDR1 is LNHDA and CDR2 SQIVND (reference sequence). Trimming took 3 bases from V and 1 from J; bases not matched to a gene: 10. This CDR3 comprises 18 residues. Here the CDR3 reads CASSMPLTSGIPQETQYF. The CDR3 DNA sequence: TGTGCCAGTAGTATGCCGCTGACTAGCGGGATCCCCCAAGAGACCCAGTACTTC.

There are a few counts of this clone. This rearrangement joins TRBV28 to TRBJ2-7; D possibly corresponds to TRBD2 (6 bases). V lost 1 base to trimming and J lost 3 bases, with 25 bases between them. CDR3 length equals 19 residues. Germline V lookup: CDR1 MDHEN, CDR2 SYDVKM. CDR3 nucleotides: TGTGCCAGCAGTTTATCGTCGGTGGGGCGGGAACTCGTAATCTACGAGCAGTACTTC. Protein product: CASSLSSVGRELVIYEQYF.

The chain couples TRBV14 to TRBJ1-1; D is unclear. Germline V gives CDR1 SGHDN, CDR2 FVKESK. Trimming cost V 2 bases and J 4 bases, with 8 bases left between them. The CDR3 contains 13 residues. In nucleotides, the CDR3 is TGTGCCAGCAGCCAATGGGCCGGCACTGAAGCTTTCTTT. It encodes CASSQWAGTEAFF.

Regarding this clone: Other DNA sequences in this sample translate to the same CDR3. The J gene is TRBJ1-2, the V gene TRBV5-4; 7 bases map to TRBD1. The CDR3 consists of 13 residues. Germline CDR1 reads SGHNT; CDR2 reads YYREEE (reference sequence). The V and J ends lost 3 bases and 4 bases, in that order; junction bases with no gene match: 3. DNA for the CDR3: TGTGCCAGCAGCTCGGGACAGTCCTATGGCTACACCTTC. Protein product: CASSSGQSYGYTF.

The rearrangement uses TRBV4-3 and TRBJ1-2; D is possibly TRBD1 (6 bases). The V end lost 0 bases, the J end lost 4 bases, and 18 bases lay between the germline ends. Germline V gene data show CDR1 as LGHNA and CDR2 as YSLEER. CDR3 length equals 17 residues. In DNA, the CDR3 is TGCGCCAGCAGCCAAGAGATGGCAGGGGCGTTTCTCTATGGCTACACCTTC. It translates to CASSQEMAGAFLYGYTF.

V is TRBV5-1 and J is TRBJ2-2; TRBD2 matches 8 bases. Germline CDR1 and CDR2: SGHRS and YFSETQ. V shed 3 bases, J shed 5 bases, and the junction held 9 bases outside the gene matches. CDR3 length: 16 residues. CDR3 in DNA: TGCGCCAGCAGCTCCCGGACTAGCCGGGGAACCGGGGAGCTGTTTTTT. This sequence encodes CASSSRTSRGTGELFF. The complete variable domain, with remaining parts taken from reference TRBV5-1 and TRBJ2-2, reads KAGVTQTPRYLIKTRGQQVTLSCSPISGHRSVSWYQQTPGQGLQFLFEYFSETQRNKGNFPGRFSGRQFSNSRSEMNVSTLELGDSALYLCASSSRTSRGTGELFFGEGSRLTVL.

CDR3 loop: CASTSKGTGGGNEQFF. CDR3 DNA sequence: TGTGCCAGCACCTCCAAGGGGACAGGGGGCGGCAATGAGCAGTTCTTC. The chain links TRBV28 to TRBJ2-1; 12 positions match TRBD1. V gave up 7 bases and J gave up 6 bases; unmatched junction bases: 10. This CDR3 spans 16 amino acids. The germline V gene has CDR1 MDHEN and CDR2 SYDVKM.

This rearrangement joins TRBV21-1 to TRBJ2-7; whether TRBD1, the table's D call, matches the DNA was not checked. TRBV21-1 is tagged as a pseudogene. The CDR3 consists of 17 residues. For the CDR3, the DNA is TGTGCCAGCAGCAAATGGCTCTTTCGACAGGGGCGCAACGAGCAGTACTTC. Its protein product is CASSKWLFRQGRNEQYF.

V usage is TRBV11-2 and J usage is TRBJ2-5; D not resolved. V was shortened by 1 base and J by 2 bases, with 5 bases between the two germline ends. This CDR3 is 13 amino acids long. Per germline, CDR1 SGHAT and CDR2 FQNNGV. CDR3 amino acids: CASSLVQQETQYF. CDR3 DNA sequence: TGTGCCAGCAGCTTAGTTCAGCAAGAGACCCAGTACTTC.

This chain uses TRBV15 with TRBJ2-5; maybe TRBD2 (6 bases). Germline V gene data show CDR1 as LNHNV and CDR2 as YYDKDF (reference sequence). There are 15 residues in the CDR3. Trimming stripped 0 bases from V and 1 base from J, with 9 bases between. The CDR3 loop reads CATSRDPGAQETQYF. The CDR3, as DNA: TGTGCCACCAGCAGAGATCCGGGAGCCCAAGAGACCCAGTACTTC.

The CDR3 here is CASSGSGQNTGELFF. In nucleotides, the CDR3 is TGTGCCAGCAGTGGATCAGGGCAGAACACCGGGGAGCTGTTTTTT. This chain links TRBV6-4 with TRBJ2-2, with D maybe TRBD1 (5 bases). Per the germline V gene, CDR1 is MRHNA and CDR2 is SNTAGT. Trimming pared 4 bases from V and 1 base from J, leaving 10 bases between. The CDR3 loop spans 15 amino acids.

The chain couples TRBV6-2 or TRBV6-3 to TRBJ1-1, with a weak D call TRBD1 (6 bases). V was cut by 5 bases and J by 5 bases, with 12 bases left in between. There are 13 residues in the CDR3. Germline CDR1 reads MNHEY; CDR2 reads SVGEGT. The CDR3 protein is CASSPLGQTEAFF. The CDR3 coding sequence is TGTGCCAGCAGTCCGCTAGGACAGACTGAAGCTTTCTTT.

J is TRBJ1-5 and V is TRBV30, with 9 bases lining up with TRBD1. In germline, CDR1 is GTSNPN, CDR2 SVGIG (reference sequence). The CDR3 covers 15 residues. J was trimmed by 6 bases and V by 4 bases; bases with no gene match: 10. The CDR3 loop is CAWILSGQGVQPQHF. The CDR3 coding sequence is TGTGCCTGGATTTTATCGGGACAGGGAGTTCAGCCCCAGCATTTT. The full variable domain, completed using reference TRBV30 and TRBJ1-5, is SQTIHQWPATLVQPVGSPLSLECTVEGTSNPNLYWYRQAAGRGLQLLFYSVGIGQISSEVPQNLSASRPQDRQFILSSKKLLLSDSGFYLCAWILSGQGVQPQHFGDGTRLSIL.

In its sample, this clone was seen a few times. The V call is TRBV29-1, the J call TRBJ2-1, with 16 bases fitting TRBD2. Trimming cost V 3 bases and J 3 bases; bases outside gene matches: 11. This CDR3 comprises 19 residues. CDR1 and CDR2 (germline): SQVTM, ANQGSEA. The chain's CDR3 is CSVDPPGLAGGLGYNEQFF. CDR3 nucleotide sequence: TGCAGCGTTGACCCGCCGGGACTAGCGGGAGGGCTGGGCTACAATGAGCAGTTCTTC.

The chain joins TRBV19 to TRBJ1-2; unclear D gene. Trimming stripped 5 bases from V and 7 bases from J, with 14 bases between. The CDR3 runs to 13 residues. CDR1 is LNHDA and CDR2 is SQIVND in the germline V gene (reference sequence). CDR3 DNA: TGTGCCAGTAGTCCCGACCGGGGTGGTGGCTACACCTTC. Translated, it gives CASSPDRGGGYTF.

The J gene is TRBJ1-3, the V gene TRBV30; 7 bases align to TRBD1. The CDR3 totals 15 residues. The V and J ends lost 4 bases and 0 bases, in that order; junction bases with no gene match: 6. The germline CDR1 and CDR2 sequences are GTSNPN and SVGIG (reference sequence). The CDR3 loop is CAWILTGDSGNTIYF. The CDR3 nucleotides are TGTGCCTGGATCCTCACAGGGGACTCTGGAAACACCATATATTTT.

The chain is built from TRBV23-1 and TRBJ1-2; D not certain. TRBV23-1 is reported as an ORF; its role is uncertain. With 8 bases removed from V and 5 bases from J, the gap between germline ends came to 12 bases. CDR3 length equals 12 residues. The CDR3 sequence is CASPSRAYGYTF. The CDR3 DNA reads TGCGCCAGCCCATCGAGGGCGTATGGCTACACCTTC.

This clone was recorded a few times. The chain employs TRBV18 and TRBJ1-1; D ambiguous. CDR1 and CDR2 (germline): KGHSH, LQKENI. The CDR3 contains 14 residues. Between the trimmed V and J ends, which lost 2 bases and 1 base, there was a span of 8 bases. The CDR3 nucleotides read TGTGCCAGCTCACCAGCCAGTGGGAACACTGAAGCTTTCTTT. The encoded protein is CASSPASGNTEAFF.

The rearrangement joins TRBV6-2 or TRBV6-3 to TRBJ2-1; D not certain. V was cut by 6 bases and J by 5 bases, with 20 bases left in between. This CDR3 has 16 residues. CDR1 MNHEY and CDR2 SVGEGT come from the germline V gene. The CDR3 protein is CASSPLSSPPHNEQFF. The CDR3 bases are TGTGCCAGCAGCCCCCTATCAAGCCCTCCGCACAATGAGCAGTTCTTC.

V is TRBV6-2 or TRBV6-3 and J is TRBJ2-2; 7 nucleotides line up with TRBD1. CDR3 size: 16 residues. Losses at the gene ends were 5 bases for V and 5 bases for J; bases not matched to a gene: 11. Germline V gene sequence: CDR1 MNHEY, CDR2 SVGEGT. The CDR3 nucleotides read TGTGCCAGCAGTCTTGGACAGGCCTGGAGAACCGGGGAGCTGTTTTTT. This sequence encodes CASSLGQAWRTGELFF.

CDR3 residues: CAIPSYNEQFF. Written as DNA, the CDR3 is TGTGCCATTCCGTCCTACAATGAGCAGTTCTTC. The chain combines TRBV2 with TRBJ2-1; no definite D call. This CDR3 has 11 amino acids. V was pared by 10 bases and J by 1 base, with 5 bases between. From germline, CDR1 is SNHLY and CDR2 FYNNEI.

The CDR3 spells CASSIQGIGEKLFF. The CDR3 coding sequence is TGTGCCAGTAGTATTCAGGGGATCGGTGAAAAACTGTTTTTT. The chain recombines TRBV19 with TRBJ1-4; possible D gene TRBD1, 6 bases. Trimming left V 3 bases short and J 7 bases short, with 12 bases between. The germline CDR1 and CDR2 sequences are LNHDA and SQIVND (reference sequence). The CDR3 consists of 14 residues. Combining the CDR3 with reference TRBV19 and TRBJ1-4 gives the whole variable domain DGGITQSPKYLFRKEGQNVTLSCEQNLNHDAMYWYRQDPGQGLRLIYYSQIVNDFQKGDIAEGYSVSREKKESFPLTVTSAQKNPTAFYLCASSIQGIGEKLFFGSGTQLSVL.

V gene TRBV18 combines with J gene TRBJ1-1; possible D gene TRBD1, 5 bases. The V gene's germline CDR1 is KGHSH and CDR2 LQKENI. This CDR3 has 13 amino acids. Deletions cut 7 bases from V and 5 bases from J, with 14 bases between. The CDR3 sequence is CASLGIGGTEAFF. The CDR3 bases are TGTGCCAGCTTGGGGATCGGGGGAACTGAAGCTTTCTTT.

The chain couples TRBV28 to TRBJ1-5, with D unresolved. The CDR3 runs to 13 residues. Germline V gene data show CDR1 as MDHEN and CDR2 as SYDVKM. The V and J ends lost 10 bases and 7 bases respectively, with 17 bases between them. As DNA, the CDR3 is TGTGCCACAACCCTATTACCGCGCCAGCCCCAGCATTTT. Amino acid sequence: CATTLLPRQPQHF. Based on the CDR3 plus reference TRBV28 and TRBJ1-5, the full variable domain is DVKVTQSSRYLVKRTGEKVFLECVQDMDHENMFWYRQDPGLGLRLIYFSYDVKMKEKGDIPEGYSVSREKKERFSLILESASTNQTSMYLCATTLLPRQPQHFGDGTRLSIL.

This chain connects TRBV7-9 to TRBJ1-2; 8 bases map to TRBD1. Trimming cost V 3 bases and J 7 bases; bases outside gene matches: 7. Germline values: CDR1 SEHNR, CDR2 FQNEAQ (reference sequence). This CDR3 has 14 amino acids. Here the CDR3 DNA reads TGTGCCAGCAGCTTTCCGGACAGGGCCGGTGGCTACACCTTC. Protein sequence: CASSFPDRAGGYTF.

The chain uses TRBV5-1 and TRBJ2-5; the match to TRBD2 covers 8 bases. J was trimmed by 4 bases and V by 4 bases; bases with no gene match: 9. This CDR3 spans 15 amino acids. Germline V gene sequence: CDR1 SGHRS, CDR2 YFSETQ. CDR3: CASSAALAAGETQYF. The CDR3, as DNA: TGCGCCAGCAGCGCCGCACTAGCGGCGGGAGAGACCCAGTACTTC. The full variable domain, in which reference TRBV5-1 and TRBJ2-5 provide the parts outside the CDR3, is KAGVTQTPRYLIKTRGQQVTLSCSPISGHRSVSWYQQTPGQGLQFLFEYFSETQRNKGNFPGRFSGRQFSNSRSEMNVSTLELGDSALYLCASSAALAAGETQYFGPGTRLLVL.

The CDR3 here is CASSERQVNTEAFF. CDR3 coding DNA: TGTGCCAGCAGTGAAAGACAGGTTAACACTGAAGCTTTCTTT. The chain has TRBV6-1 and TRBJ1-1; D might be TRBD1 (6 bases). The CDR3 has 14 amino acids. Germline CDR1 MNHNS, CDR2 SASEGT. Trimming left V 2 bases short and J 2 bases short, with 9 bases between.

V usage is TRBV18 and J usage is TRBJ2-3; 7 bases are shared with TRBD1. V lost 7 bases, J lost 4 bases, and 23 bases stayed unmatched. CDR1 and CDR2 (germline): KGHSH, LQKENI. The CDR3 sequence is 19 residues long. In nucleotides, the CDR3 is TGTGCCAGCTATCAGACAGGGAAGCCACCGTATCTTGGCGCAGATACGCAGTATTTT. Translated: CASYQTGKPPYLGADTQYF.

The V call is TRBV7-2, the J call TRBJ2-7, with a possible D match to TRBD1 (6 bases). The germline V gene encodes CDR1 SGHTA and CDR2 FQGNSA. The CDR3 runs 14 residues. The germline V and J ends were trimmed by 5 bases and 4 bases, with 15 bases remaining between them. The CDR3 nucleotides read TGTGCCAGCAGCAAGGGACACCCAGCATACGAGCAGTACTTC. Translated, it gives CASSKGHPAYEQYF.

The chain couples TRBV9 to TRBJ2-2, with 10 bases matching TRBD1. Germline loops: CDR1 SGDLS, CDR2 YYNGEE. The CDR3 runs 16 residues. The V gene end was trimmed by 3 bases and the J gene end by 5 bases; junction bases not matched to a gene: 7. The CDR3 DNA reads as TGTGCCAGCAGCGCAGGACAGGGGGTTAGGACCGGGGAGCTGTTTTTT. Its translation is CASSAGQGVRTGELFF.

The chain recombines TRBV10-3 with TRBJ2-2, with D perhaps TRBD1 (5 bases). CDR3 length: 15 amino acids. Trimming pared 7 bases from V and 5 bases from J, leaving 17 bases between. Germline V CDR1 and CDR2: ENHRY, SYGVKD. CDR3 DNA: TGTGCCATCACCCGGACAATGGACGGGACCGGGGAGCTGTTTTTT. Translation gives CAITRTMDGTGELFF.